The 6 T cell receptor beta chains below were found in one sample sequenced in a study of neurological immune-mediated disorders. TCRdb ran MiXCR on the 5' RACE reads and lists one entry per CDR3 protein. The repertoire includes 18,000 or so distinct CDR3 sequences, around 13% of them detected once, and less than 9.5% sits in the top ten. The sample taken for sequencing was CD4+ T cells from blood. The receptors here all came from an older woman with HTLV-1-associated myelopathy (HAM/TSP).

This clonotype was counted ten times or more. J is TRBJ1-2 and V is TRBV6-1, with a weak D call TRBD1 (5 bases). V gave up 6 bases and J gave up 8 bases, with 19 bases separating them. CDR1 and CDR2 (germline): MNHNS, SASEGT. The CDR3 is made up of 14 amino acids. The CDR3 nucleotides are TGTGCCAGCAGGATTAGTTCCGGGCGGGACGGCTACACCTTC. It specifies CASRISSGRDGYTF.

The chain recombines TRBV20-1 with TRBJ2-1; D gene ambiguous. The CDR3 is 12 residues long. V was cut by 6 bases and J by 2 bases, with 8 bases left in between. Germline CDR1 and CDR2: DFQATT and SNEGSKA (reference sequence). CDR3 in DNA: TGCAGTGCAAAGATTACCTACAATGAGCAGTTCTTC. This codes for CSAKITYNEQFF.

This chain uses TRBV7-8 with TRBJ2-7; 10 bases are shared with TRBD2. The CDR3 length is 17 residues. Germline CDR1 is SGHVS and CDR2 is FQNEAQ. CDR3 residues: CARDLVWSSGSLYEQYF. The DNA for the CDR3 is TGTGCAAGAGACTTAGTATGGTCTAGCGGGAGTTTGTACGAGCAGTACTTC.

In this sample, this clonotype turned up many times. The CDR3: CSASRENTEAFF. As DNA, the CDR3 is TGCAGTGCTTCCAGGGAGAACACTGAAGCTTTCTTT. The chain links TRBV20-1 to TRBJ1-1, with D maybe TRBD1 (5 bases). V was clipped by 5 bases and J by 1 base, with 8 bases between them. The CDR3 loop spans 12 amino acids. Germline CDR1 reads DFQATT; CDR2 reads SNEGSKA (reference sequence).

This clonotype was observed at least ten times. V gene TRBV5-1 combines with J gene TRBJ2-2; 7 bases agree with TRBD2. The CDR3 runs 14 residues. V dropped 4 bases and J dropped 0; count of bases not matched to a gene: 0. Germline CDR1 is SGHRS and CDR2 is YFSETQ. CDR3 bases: TGCGCCAGCAGCGGGGGGGCGAACACCGGGGAGCTGTTTTTT. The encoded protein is CASSGGANTGELFF.

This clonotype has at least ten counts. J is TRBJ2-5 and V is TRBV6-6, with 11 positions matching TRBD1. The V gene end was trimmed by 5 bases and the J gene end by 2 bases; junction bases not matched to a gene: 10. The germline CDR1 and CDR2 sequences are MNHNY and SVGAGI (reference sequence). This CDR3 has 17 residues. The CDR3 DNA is TGTGCCAGCAGTGTTACTCGGGACAGGGGGTCACAAGAGACCCAGTACTTC. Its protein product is CASSVTRDRGSQETQYF.